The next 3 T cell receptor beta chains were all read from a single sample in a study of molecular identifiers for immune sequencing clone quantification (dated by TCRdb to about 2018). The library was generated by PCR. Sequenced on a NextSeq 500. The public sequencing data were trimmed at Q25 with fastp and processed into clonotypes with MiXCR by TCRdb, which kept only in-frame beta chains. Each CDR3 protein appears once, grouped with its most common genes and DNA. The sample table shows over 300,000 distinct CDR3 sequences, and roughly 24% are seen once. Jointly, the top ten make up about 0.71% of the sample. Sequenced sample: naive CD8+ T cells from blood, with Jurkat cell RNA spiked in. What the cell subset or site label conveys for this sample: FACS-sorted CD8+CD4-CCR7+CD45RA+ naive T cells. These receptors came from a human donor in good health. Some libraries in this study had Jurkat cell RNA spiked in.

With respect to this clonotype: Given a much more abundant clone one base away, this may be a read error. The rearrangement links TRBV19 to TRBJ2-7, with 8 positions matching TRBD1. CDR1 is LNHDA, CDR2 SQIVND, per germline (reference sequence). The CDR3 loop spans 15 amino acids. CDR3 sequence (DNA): TGTGCCAGTAGTAGCGCGGGCCAGGGGGCCTACGCGCAGTACTTC. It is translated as CASSSAGQGAYAQYF.

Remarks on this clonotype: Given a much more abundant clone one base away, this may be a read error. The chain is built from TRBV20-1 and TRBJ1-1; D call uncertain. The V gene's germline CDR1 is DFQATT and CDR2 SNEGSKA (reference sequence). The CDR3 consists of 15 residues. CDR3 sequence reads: CGVITFGRGPTEAFF. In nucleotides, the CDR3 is TGCGGTGTTATAACCTTCGGCCGCGGCCCCACTGAAGCTTTCTTT.

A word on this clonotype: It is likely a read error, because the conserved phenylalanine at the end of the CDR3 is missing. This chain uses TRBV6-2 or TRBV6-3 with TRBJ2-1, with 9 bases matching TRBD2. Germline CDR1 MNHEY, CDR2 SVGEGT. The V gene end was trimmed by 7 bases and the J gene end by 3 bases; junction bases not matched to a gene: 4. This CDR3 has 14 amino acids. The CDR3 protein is CASTIAGDYNEQFS. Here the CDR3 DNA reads TGTGCCAGCACGATAGCGGGGGACTACAATGAGCAGTTCTCC.